This T cell receptor beta chain is drawn from a study of cytomegalovirus exposure and HLA in healthy donors. General observations from the study: Both high specificity and high sensitivity reportedly marked the classifier's diagnosis of cytomegalovirus status.

As for this clone: The antigen is not known.

Per germline, CDR1 GTSNPN and CDR2 SVGIG (reference sequence). V was clipped by 4 bases and J by 7 bases, with 8 bases between them. The CDR3 has 11 residues. PCR employed 60 Vbeta and 13 Jbeta primers. The assay was immunoSEQ multiplex PCR, and TCRdb's table has in-frame clones only and misses some. This table has around 190,000 clones, about 83% appearing once. The source of this sequence is a man aged 35-49 years in good health and CMV-seropositive. Sequenced input: PBMCs. The chain combines TRBV30 with TRBJ2-4; possible D gene TRBD1, 6 bases. This chain's CDR3 is CAWKTGNIQYF. CDR3 bases: TGTGCCTGGAAGACAGGCAACATTCAGTACTTC.